These 19 T cell receptor beta chains were all obtained from the same sample, sequenced in a study of vaccination effects on CD4 cells after COVID-19. CD4+ T cells were isolated after roughly nine days of culture. These receptors' targets are unknown. Sequencing was performed with immunoSEQ multiplex PCR; in TCRdb, only in-frame clones are kept and a portion is missing. In the table there are tens of thousands of clones, approximately 71% of which are singletons. The material was CD4+ T cells from PBMCs cultured without peptide, obtained before COVID-19 vaccination. The receptor source for this set is a human donor who received a COVID-19 vaccine.

The chain combines TRBV3-1 (or the pseudogene TRBV3-2) with TRBJ2-3; the D gene could be TRBD1 or TRBD2 (5 bases each). Germline CDR1 is LGHDT and CDR2 is YNNKEL (reference sequence). This CDR3 spans 12 amino acids. Trimming pared 8 bases from V and 1 base from J, leaving 7 bases between. The CDR3, as DNA: TGTGCCAGCGGGGGAGGCACAGATACGCAGTATTTT. This sequence encodes CASGGGTDTQYF.

In its sample, this clone was seen once. The chain employs TRBV2 and TRBJ2-7; the D gene is possibly TRBD1 (6 bases). Germline values: CDR1 SNHLY, CDR2 FYNNEI. V was cut by 2 bases and J by 0 bases, with 20 bases left in between. The CDR3 is 18 residues long. CDR3 nucleotide sequence: TGTGCCAGCAGTGAATTAGGGGGAAAAGGAGTGATCTCCTACGAGCAGTACTTC. Translating it yields CASSELGGKGVISYEQYF.

The gene calls are TRBV2 and TRBJ2-3; 7 positions agree with TRBD2. The CDR3 length is 15 residues. V was clipped by 2 bases and J by 4 bases; unmatched bases: 6. CDR1 and CDR2 from the germline V gene are SNHLY and FYNNEI. CDR3 amino acids: CASSENGLDSDTQYF. CDR3 DNA sequence: TGTGCCAGCAGTGAAAACGGACTAGACTCAGATACGCAGTATTTT.

This clone was counted only a few times. The chain is built from TRBV29-1 and TRBJ1-4; no definite D call. Trimming left V 2 bases short and J 8 bases short, with 12 bases between. CDR1 and CDR2 (germline): SQVTM, ANQGSEA. The CDR3 loop spans 13 amino acids. CDR3 sequence reads: CSVERGIGEKLFF. In nucleotides, the CDR3 is TGCAGCGTTGAAAGAGGGATCGGGGAAAAACTGTTTTTT.

The gene calls are TRBV7-8 and TRBJ1-2; 7 bases line up with TRBD1. CDR3 length: 14 amino acids. CDR1 SGHVS and CDR2 FQNEAQ come from the germline V gene. After removal of 4 bases from V and 8 bases from J, the junction contained 10 bases not matched to a gene. The chain's CDR3 is CASSSMGAGGGYTF. The CDR3 bases are TGTGCCAGCAGCTCGATGGGAGCAGGGGGAGGCTACACCTTC.

This clone was seen once. The V and J genes are TRBV12-3 or TRBV12-4 and TRBJ2-5; the D is unclear. The ends were cut back, 6 bases at V and 4 bases at J, with 12 bases in the middle. This CDR3 contains 13 residues. The CDR3 region is CASSPPLLETQYF. The CDR3 nucleotides are TGTGCCAGCAGCCCCCCCCTTTTAGAGACCCAGTACTTC.

The chain links TRBV3-1 (or the pseudogene TRBV3-2) to TRBJ1-3; D is undetermined. This CDR3 comprises 15 residues. The V end was cut by 1 base, the J end by 0 bases, with 7 bases between. CDR1 LGHDT and CDR2 YNNKEL come from the germline V gene (reference sequence). CDR3 DNA: TGTGCCAGCAGCCAAGGACCGGTCTCTGGAAACACCATATATTTT. It yields the protein CASSQGPVSGNTIYF.

This rearrangement joins TRBV19 to TRBJ2-3; D possibly uses TRBD1 or TRBD2 (6 bases each). The CDR3 is made up of 16 amino acids. V gave up 2 bases and J gave up 1 base, with 13 bases separating them. CDR1 is LNHDA, CDR2 SQIVND, per germline (reference sequence). CDR3 bases: TGTGCCAGTAGTATACCCAGGGGAGGACGCACAGATACGCAGTATTTT. It translates to CASSIPRGGRTDTQYF.

This chain connects TRBV11-2 to TRBJ1-2; 10 nucleotides agree with TRBD1. The germline V gene encodes CDR1 SGHAT and CDR2 FQNNGV. This CDR3 contains 14 residues. The trim removed 5 bases at V and 5 bases at J, leaving 5 bases unmatched. CDR3 protein: CASSLGTGEYGYTF. The DNA of the CDR3 is TGTGCCAGCAGCCTAGGGACAGGGGAATATGGCTACACCTTC.

The CDR3, as DNA: TGTGCCAGTAGTACCGACTCTTTGGGCTCTGGGGCCAACGTCCTGACTTTC. This translates into CASSTDSLGSGANVLTF. This chain links TRBV19 with TRBJ2-6; D not certain. Trimming stripped 4 bases from V and 0 bases from J, with 13 bases between. CDR1 and CDR2 from the germline V gene are LNHDA and SQIVND (reference sequence). CDR3 size: 17 residues. The full variable domain, in which reference TRBV19 and TRBJ2-6 provide the parts outside the CDR3, is DGGITQSPKYLFRKEGQNVTLSCEQNLNHDAMYWYRQDPGQGLRLIYYSQIVNDFQKGDIAEGYSVSREKKESFPLTVTSAQKNPTAFYLCASSTDSLGSGANVLTFGAGSRLTVL.

The rearrangement uses TRBV2 and TRBJ2-7, with D perhaps TRBD2 (6 bases). The CDR3 spans 13 residues. The germline CDR1 and CDR2 sequences are SNHLY and FYNNEI. V lost 2 bases to trimming and J lost 7 bases, with 12 bases between them. The CDR3 DNA is TGTGCCAGCAGTGAATTCTTCGGGGGAGAGCAGTACTTC. It translates to CASSEFFGGEQYF.

The rearrangement links TRBV5-1 to TRBJ2-7; 16 nucleotides line up with TRBD2. Trimming removed 0 bases from V and 6 bases from J; junction bases left unmatched: 6. Germline V CDR1 and CDR2: SGHRS, YFSETQ. The CDR3 extends over 17 amino acids. The CDR3 protein is CASSLAGLAGGPTEQYF. Here the CDR3 DNA reads TGCGCCAGCAGCTTGGCGGGACTAGCGGGAGGGCCTACCGAGCAGTACTTC.

This CDR3 is CASSPTISGELFF. The CDR3 coding sequence is TGCGCCAGCAGCCCGACAATATCCGGGGAGCTGTTTTTT. The V call is TRBV5-1, the J call TRBJ2-2; D is ambiguous. The CDR3 spans 13 residues. The V and J ends lost 4 bases and 6 bases respectively, with 10 bases between them. Germline CDR1 reads SGHRS; CDR2 reads YFSETQ.

This sequence joins TRBV7-6 and TRBJ2-1; 10 bases are a match to TRBD1. Germline V gene data show CDR1 as SGHVS and CDR2 as FNYEAQ. V trimming: 4 bases; J trimming: 4 bases; junction bases outside the gene matches: 10. The CDR3 contains 17 residues. For the CDR3, the DNA is TGTGCCAGCAGCTGGGACAGGGGAGGATTAAAGTACAATGAGCAGTTCTTC. It codes for CASSWDRGGLKYNEQFF.

The chain links TRBV10-2 to TRBJ2-1, with a possible D match to TRBD1 (6 bases). The length of the CDR3 is 11 residues. Germline V gene sequence: CDR1 WSHSY, CDR2 SAAADI. V was clipped by 7 bases and J by 10 bases, with 11 bases between them. The DNA for the CDR3 is TGCGCCAGCATGGAAAGGGGGGAGCAGTTCTTC. Amino acid sequence: CASMERGEQFF.

As DNA, the CDR3 is TGCAGTGCTAGAGAAGACTCAGGGCAGTACTTC. Translating gives CSAREDSGQYF. The chain carries TRBV20-1 and TRBJ2-7; D is unresolved. The CDR3 runs 11 residues. The V gene lost 0 bases and the J gene lost 9 bases, with 9 bases spanning the gap. Germline V gene lookup returns CDR1 DFQATT and CDR2 SNEGSKA (reference sequence).

The chain couples TRBV7-9 to TRBJ2-5; 9 positions match TRBD2. CDR3 length: 14 residues. The germline V gene encodes CDR1 SEHNR and CDR2 FQNEAQ (reference sequence). V lost 5 bases, J lost 7 bases, and 8 bases stayed unmatched. CDR3 sequence reads: CASSRPTSGSTQYF. In nucleotides, the CDR3 is TGTGCCAGCAGCCGACCGACTAGCGGCTCGACCCAGTACTTC.

The chain has TRBV6-2 or TRBV6-3 and TRBJ2-1; 16 nucleotides match TRBD2. The CDR3 runs 15 residues. V gave up 7 bases and J gave up 7 bases; unmatched junction bases: 4. Germline V gene data show CDR1 as MNHEY and CDR2 as SVGEGT. CDR3 coding DNA: TGTGCCAGCAACCCGGGACTAGCGGGAGGGAATGAGCAGTTCTTC. Amino acid sequence: CASNPGLAGGNEQFF.

This chain joins TRBV7-9 and TRBJ2-7; the D is unclear. V lost 5 bases and J lost 6, with 17 bases in between. This CDR3 has 14 amino acids. Germline V gene lookup returns CDR1 SEHNR and CDR2 FQNEAQ (reference sequence). Here the CDR3 reads CASSPSPGVGEQYF. The CDR3 region has the DNA TGTGCCAGCAGCCCAAGCCCTGGTGTCGGCGAGCAGTACTTC.